This T cell receptor beta chain was obtained from a study of OX40 agonist ivuxolimab in advanced cancers. Study summary: Three patients had partial responses: one hepatocellular carcinoma, two cutaneous melanoma. The study, taken as a whole, reports: Undetermined was the antigen specificity of the expanded peripheral T cells.

V lost 6 bases, J lost 7 bases, and 15 bases stayed unmatched. This CDR3 region has 15 residues. The germline V gene encodes CDR1 SNHLY and CDR2 FYNNEI. Of note for this clone: The antigen is undetermined.

Some clones are missing from TCRdb's copy, which holds only in-frame ones; the method was immunoSEQ multiplex PCR. The sample has roughly 65,000 clones, around 83% seen once. This rearrangement joins TRBV2 to TRBJ2-7; TRBD1 agrees at 7 bases. The sequencing used CD4+ or CD8+ T cells sorted from blood, collected in a trial of the OX40 agonist ivuxolimab. The TCR originated in an adult with an advanced solid tumor such as melanoma, head and neck, liver or kidney cancer. In DNA form, the CDR3 reads TGTGCCAGCAGCGATAAAGACAGGGAGAGAGGTGAGCAGTACTTC. It is translated as CASSDKDRERGEQYF.